This paragraph reports one T cell receptor beta chain. Assay: immunoSEQ multiplex PCR; the TCRdb copy retains only in-frame clones and omits some. In the table there are roughly 50,000 clones, nearly 90% of which are singletons. The data were obtained in a study of PD-L1 blockade in urothelial cancer. About the research overall: Every 3 weeks, patients received intravenous atezolizumab 1,200 mg, beginning 2014. Blood analysis was done at 3 weeks (second dose) and 6 weeks after treatment began. Median blood clonality was around 0.08, with 86,000 or so unique TCRs.

The study enrolled patients with locally advanced or metastatic urothelial carcinoma. Germline V gene sequence: CDR1 SNHLY, CDR2 FYNNEI. The CDR3 is made up of 14 amino acids. V lost 7 bases, J lost 2 bases, and 4 bases stayed unmatched. The TCR sequence derives from a man in his 60s with urothelial cancer. This chain uses TRBV2 with TRBJ2-1; the match to TRBD2 covers 8 bases. The source material was PBMCs, sampled around atezolizumab (anti-PD-L1) treatment. CDR3 amino acids: CASNAGGPYNEQFF. The CDR3 nucleotides read TGTGCCAGCAACGCGGGGGGCCCCTACAATGAGCAGTTCTTC.